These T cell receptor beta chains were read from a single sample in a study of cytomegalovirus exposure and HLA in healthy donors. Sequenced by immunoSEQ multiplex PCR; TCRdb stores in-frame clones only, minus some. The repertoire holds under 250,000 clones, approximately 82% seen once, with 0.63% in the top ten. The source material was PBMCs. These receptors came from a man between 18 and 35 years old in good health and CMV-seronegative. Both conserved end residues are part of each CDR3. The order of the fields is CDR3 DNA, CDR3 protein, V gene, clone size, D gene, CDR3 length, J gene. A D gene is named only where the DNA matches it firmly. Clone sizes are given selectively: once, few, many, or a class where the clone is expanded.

CDR3 DNA: TGTGCCAGCAGGGGCCTTTATCGGTACGAGCAGTACTTC; CDR3 protein: CASRGLYRYEQYF; V gene: TRBV6-5; clone size: few; D gene: NA; CDR3 length: 13; J gene: TRBJ2-7
CDR3 DNA: TGTGCCAGCAGCCTAACGGGACAGGGTAGCGAGCAGTACTTC; CDR3 protein: CASSLTGQGSEQYF; V gene: TRBV6-5; clone size: NA; D gene: TRBD1; CDR3 length: 14; J gene: TRBJ2-7
CDR3 DNA: TGTGCCAGCAGCCGCGGGAACACTGAAGCTTTCTTT; CDR3 protein: CASSRGNTEAFF; V gene: TRBV6-5; clone size: NA; D gene: NA; CDR3 length: 12; J gene: TRBJ1-1
CDR3 DNA: TGCGCCAGCAGTGGAGGAATTGGGAGACAGGACAATGAGCAGTTCTTC; CDR3 protein: CASSGGIGRQDNEQFF; V gene: TRBV10-1; clone size: NA; D gene: NA; CDR3 length: 16; J gene: TRBJ2-1
CDR3 DNA: TGTGCCAGCTCCAGGACAGGTTACTCTGGGGAGCAGTACTTC; CDR3 protein: CASSRTGYSGEQYF; V gene: TRBV28; clone size: NA; D gene: TRBD1; CDR3 length: 14; J gene: TRBJ2-7
CDR3 DNA: TGTGCCAGCTCACCACCTGGGGGGAGAGAAAAACTGTTTTTT; CDR3 protein: CASSPPGGREKLFF; V gene: TRBV18; clone size: NA; D gene: NA; CDR3 length: 14; J gene: TRBJ1-4
CDR3 DNA: TGTGCCATCAGGGAAACAGGGTCCGAGCAGTACTTC; CDR3 protein: CAIRETGSEQYF; V gene: TRBV10-3; clone size: once; D gene: NA; CDR3 length: 12; J gene: TRBJ2-7
CDR3 DNA: TGCGCCAGCAGCGGTGAGGATGAAAAACTGTTTTTT; CDR3 protein: CASSGEDEKLFF; V gene: TRBV5-1; clone size: NA; D gene: NA; CDR3 length: 12; J gene: TRBJ1-4
CDR3 DNA: TGTTCCAGCAGCTCAAGGACTAGCGGGAGATCCTACGAGCAGTACTTC; CDR3 protein: CSSSSRTSGRSYEQYF; V gene: TRBV7-9; clone size: NA; D gene: TRBD2; CDR3 length: 16; J gene: TRBJ2-7
CDR3 DNA: TGTGCCAGCAGCAGAGGGGGTAGCGTTACTGAAGCTTTCTTT; CDR3 protein: CASSRGGSVTEAFF; V gene: TRBV7-2; clone size: NA; D gene: NA; CDR3 length: 14; J gene: TRBJ1-1
CDR3 DNA: TGTGCCAGCAGTTACGGCGGAGGTTCTTGGGATGCTTTCTTT; CDR3 protein: CASSYGGGSWDAFF; V gene: TRBV6-5; clone size: NA; D gene: NA; CDR3 length: 14; J gene: TRBJ1-1
CDR3 DNA: TGTGCCAGCAGCGTCAAGCAGGAGGCGGCCGGGGAGCTGTTTTTT; CDR3 protein: CASSVKQEAAGELFF; V gene: TRBV9; clone size: NA; D gene: NA; CDR3 length: 15; J gene: TRBJ2-2
CDR3 DNA: TGTGCCTGGAGCCTAAGGGGCAGGAGTTATGGCTACACCTTC; CDR3 protein: CAWSLRGRSYGYTF; V gene: TRBV30; clone size: NA; D gene: NA; CDR3 length: 14; J gene: TRBJ1-2
CDR3 DNA: TGTGCCAGCAGCCCGGACAGGGGCTCCGGGGCGCCCCACGAGCAGTACTTC; CDR3 protein: CASSPDRGSGAPHEQYF; V gene: TRBV4-2; clone size: NA; D gene: TRBD1; CDR3 length: 17; J gene: TRBJ2-7
CDR3 DNA: TGTGCCTGGAGGACCAAACAGGGGGGCACTGAAGCTTTCTTT; CDR3 protein: CAWRTKQGGTEAFF; V gene: TRBV30; clone size: NA; D gene: TRBD1; CDR3 length: 14; J gene: TRBJ1-1
CDR3 DNA: TGTGCCAGCAGTTTCAGACAGGCCAACTATGGCTACACCTTC; CDR3 protein: CASSFRQANYGYTF; V gene: TRBV27; clone size: NA; D gene: NA; CDR3 length: 14; J gene: TRBJ1-2
CDR3 DNA: TGTGCCAGCAGCTCCCCCCGGGACTCCTACGAGCAGTACTTC; CDR3 protein: CASSSPRDSYEQYF; V gene: TRBV5-4; clone size: NA; D gene: NA; CDR3 length: 14; J gene: TRBJ2-7
CDR3 DNA: TGTGCCAGCAGCTTAGTCTCTAGCGGGAAAACCGGGGAGCTGTTTTTT; CDR3 protein: CASSLVSSGKTGELFF; V gene: TRBV7-9; clone size: NA; D gene: TRBD2; CDR3 length: 16; J gene: TRBJ2-2
CDR3 DNA: TGCGCCAGCAGCCTTAGGGGCACAGGGGGCGCCACCGGGGAGCTGTTTTTT; CDR3 protein: CASSLRGTGGATGELFF; V gene: TRBV5-1; clone size: NA; D gene: TRBD1; CDR3 length: 17; J gene: TRBJ2-2
CDR3 DNA: TGTGCCAGCAGCTTAGAGAGGGGGCGCGAGGACTACGAGCAGTACTTC; CDR3 protein: CASSLERGREDYEQYF; V gene: TRBV11-2; clone size: NA; D gene: TRBD1; CDR3 length: 16; J gene: TRBJ2-7
CDR3 DNA: TGTGCCAGCAGTGGACGGAACAGGGCTTATAATGAAAAACTGTTTTTT; CDR3 protein: CASSGRNRAYNEKLFF; V gene: TRBV6-1; clone size: few; D gene: NA; CDR3 length: 16; J gene: TRBJ1-4
CDR3 DNA: TGTGCCAGCAGTGAATTGGGGACAGGGGGTGAAAAACTGTTTTTT; CDR3 protein: CASSELGTGGEKLFF; V gene: TRBV2; clone size: NA; D gene: TRBD1; CDR3 length: 15; J gene: TRBJ1-4
CDR3 DNA: TGCGCCAGCAGCCTAACGGGACAGGGGGCGGCTGGGGCCAACGTCCTGACTTTC; CDR3 protein: CASSLTGQGAAGANVLTF; V gene: TRBV5-1; clone size: few; D gene: TRBD1; CDR3 length: 18; J gene: TRBJ2-6
CDR3 DNA: TGTGCCAGCAGCTTAGCTGGCGGGAGAGGGGACGAGCAGTACTTC; CDR3 protein: CASSLAGGRGDEQYF; V gene: TRBV11-3; clone size: few; D gene: TRBD2; CDR3 length: 15; J gene: TRBJ2-7